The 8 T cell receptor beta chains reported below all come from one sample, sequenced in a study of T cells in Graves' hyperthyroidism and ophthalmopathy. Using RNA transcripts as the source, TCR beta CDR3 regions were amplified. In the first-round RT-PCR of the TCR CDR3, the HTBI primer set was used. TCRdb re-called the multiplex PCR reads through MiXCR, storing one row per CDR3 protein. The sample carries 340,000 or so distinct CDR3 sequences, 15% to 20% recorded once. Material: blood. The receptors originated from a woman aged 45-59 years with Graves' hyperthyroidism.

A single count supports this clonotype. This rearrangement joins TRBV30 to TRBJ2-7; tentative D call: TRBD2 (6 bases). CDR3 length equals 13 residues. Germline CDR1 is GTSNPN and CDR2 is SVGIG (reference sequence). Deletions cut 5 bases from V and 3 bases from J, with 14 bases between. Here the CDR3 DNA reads TGTGCCTGGGCCTCAGGACTAAACTACGAGCAGTACTTC. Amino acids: CAWASGLNYEQYF.

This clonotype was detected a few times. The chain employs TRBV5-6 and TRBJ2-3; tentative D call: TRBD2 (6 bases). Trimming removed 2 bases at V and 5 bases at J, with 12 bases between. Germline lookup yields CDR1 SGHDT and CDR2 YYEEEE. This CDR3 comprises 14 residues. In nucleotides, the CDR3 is TGTGCCAGCAGCTTCGCCCCGGGAGAAGATACGCAGTATTTT. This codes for CASSFAPGEDTQYF.

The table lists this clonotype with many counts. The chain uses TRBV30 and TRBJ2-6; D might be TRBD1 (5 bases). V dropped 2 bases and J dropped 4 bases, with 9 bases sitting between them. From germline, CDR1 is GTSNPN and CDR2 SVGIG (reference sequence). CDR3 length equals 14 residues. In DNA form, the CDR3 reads TGTGCCTGGAGTCAGGGTTCCGGGGCCAACGTCCTGACTTTC. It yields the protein CAWSQGSGANVLTF.

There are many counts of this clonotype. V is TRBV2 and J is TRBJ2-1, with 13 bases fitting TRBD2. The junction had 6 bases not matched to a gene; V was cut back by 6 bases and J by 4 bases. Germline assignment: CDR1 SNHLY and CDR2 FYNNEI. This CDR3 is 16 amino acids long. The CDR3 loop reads CASSKGLAGLYNEQFF. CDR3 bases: TGTGCCAGCAGCAAGGGACTAGCGGGGTTATACAATGAGCAGTTCTTC.

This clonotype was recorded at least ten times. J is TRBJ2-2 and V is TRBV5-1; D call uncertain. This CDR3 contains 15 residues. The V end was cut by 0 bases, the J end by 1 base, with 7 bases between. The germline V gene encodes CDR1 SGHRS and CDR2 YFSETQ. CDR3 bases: TGCGCCAGCAGCTTGGCCCTTGTGAACACCGGGGAGCTGTTTTTT. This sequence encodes CASSLALVNTGELFF.

This CDR3 reads CASSKTGHLNTEAFF. CDR3 sequence (DNA): TGTGCCAGCAGTAAAACGGGACACCTGAACACTGAAGCTTTCTTT. V is TRBV27 and J is TRBJ1-1, with D tentatively TRBD1 (6 bases). The CDR3 runs to 15 residues. CDR1 is MNHEY, CDR2 SMNVEV, per germline (reference sequence). The germline V and J ends were trimmed by 5 bases and 0 bases, with 13 bases remaining between them.

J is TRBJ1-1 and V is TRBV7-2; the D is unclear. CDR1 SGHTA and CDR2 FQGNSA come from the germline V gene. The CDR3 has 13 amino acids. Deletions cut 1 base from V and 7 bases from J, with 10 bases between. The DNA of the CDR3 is TGTGCCAGCAGCTTAGGGGCGGTGGGTGAAGCTTTCTTT. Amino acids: CASSLGAVGEAFF.

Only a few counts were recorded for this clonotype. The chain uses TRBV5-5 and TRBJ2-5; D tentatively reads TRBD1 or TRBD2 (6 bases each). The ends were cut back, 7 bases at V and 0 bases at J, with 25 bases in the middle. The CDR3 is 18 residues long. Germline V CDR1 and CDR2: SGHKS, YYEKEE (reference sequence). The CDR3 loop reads CASGLDWGASRYQETQYF. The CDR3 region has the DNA TGTGCCAGCGGCCTAGACTGGGGGGCTAGCAGGTACCAAGAGACCCAGTACTTC.